The 16 T cell receptor beta chains in this list originate from one sample, sequenced in a study of blood T cell repertoires in COVID-19. Using immunoSEQ multiplex PCR, the repertoire was profiled, and TCRdb retains in-frame clones only, with some absent. This sample carries about 120,000 clones, approximately 87% of them seen once, and the ten largest clones take 3% to 4%. Sequenced sample: peripheral blood. These receptors were taken from a man between 60 and 70 years old with acute or convalescent COVID-19.

The rearrangement uses TRBV28 and TRBJ1-5; perhaps TRBD1 as D (6 bases). This CDR3 is built from 15 residues. Germline CDR1 reads MDHEN; CDR2 reads SYDVKM. With 3 bases removed from V and 6 bases from J, the gap between germline ends came to 15 bases. This CDR3 is CASSFLGQGIQPQHF. CDR3 bases: TGTGCCAGCAGTTTCCTGGGTCAGGGGATTCAGCCCCAGCATTTT. The complete variable domain, with remaining parts taken from reference TRBV28 and TRBJ1-5, reads DVKVTQSSRYLVKRTGEKVFLECVQDMDHENMFWYRQDPGLGLRLIYFSYDVKMKEKGDIPEGYSVSREKKERFSLILESASTNQTSMYLCASSFLGQGIQPQHFGDGTRLSIL.

The chain uses TRBV19 and TRBJ2-3; D might be TRBD1 (6 bases). V shed 5 bases and J shed 0 bases, with 15 bases lying between them. This CDR3 region has 16 residues. Germline V gene data show CDR1 as LNHDA and CDR2 as SQIVND (reference sequence). CDR3 DNA sequence: TGTGCCAGTAGTGTCCCCGGGACACTTAGCACAGATACGCAGTATTTT. Translated: CASSVPGTLSTDTQYF.

The V and J genes are TRBV15 and TRBJ1-2; D is perhaps TRBD1 (5 bases). Germline values: CDR1 LNHNV, CDR2 YYDKDF (reference sequence). V lost 4 bases and J lost 8, with 17 bases in between. CDR3 length: 14 amino acids. In nucleotides, the CDR3 is TGTGCCACCAGCAACCCAGGGTTGCCAGGGGGCTACACCTTC. Its protein is CATSNPGLPGGYTF.

This clone has only one observation. CDR3 DNA sequence: TGTGCCATCTCAAACAGGGCCGAGCAGTACTTC. Translated, it gives CAISNRAEQYF. The chain joins TRBV10-3 to TRBJ2-7; D possibly corresponds to TRBD1 (6 bases). The V gene's germline CDR1 is ENHRY and CDR2 SYGVKD. V was shortened by 8 bases and J by 6 bases, with 11 bases between the two germline ends. The CDR3 loop spans 11 amino acids.

This chain connects TRBV6-5 to TRBJ2-5, with D perhaps TRBD1 (6 bases). The CDR3 runs 13 residues. CDR1 MNHEY and CDR2 SVGAGI come from the germline V gene. With 5 bases removed from V and 4 bases from J, the gap between germline ends came to 11 bases. CDR3 amino acids: CASSPGHLETQYF. The CDR3 nucleotides are TGTGCCAGCAGTCCGGGACACCTAGAGACCCAGTACTTC.

The rearrangement joins TRBV4-2 to TRBJ1-2, with D hard to call. CDR1 and CDR2 from the germline V gene are LGHNA and YNFKEQ. V was clipped by 0 bases and J by 7 bases, with 12 bases between them. The CDR3 is made up of 14 amino acids. For the CDR3, the DNA is TGTGCCAGCAGCCAAGAGCCCGGGGAGGGTGGCTACACCTTC. This encodes CASSQEPGEGGYTF.

This chain uses TRBV6-2 or TRBV6-3 with TRBJ1-1, with 7 bases aligning to TRBD1. This CDR3 is 14 amino acids long. Per the germline V gene, CDR1 is MNHEY and CDR2 is SVGEGT. V lost 5 bases and J lost 1; bases outside the gene matches: 4. The CDR3 is CASSPTGQNTEAFF. In nucleotides, the CDR3 is TGTGCCAGCAGTCCGACAGGGCAGAACACTGAAGCTTTCTTT.

This clone occurred a few times. This rearrangement joins TRBV19 to TRBJ2-7; D possibly corresponds to TRBD1 (5 bases). This CDR3 is 12 amino acids long. Germline values: CDR1 LNHDA, CDR2 SQIVND (reference sequence). With 3 bases removed from V and 7 bases from J, the gap between germline ends came to 10 bases. DNA for the CDR3: TGTGCCAGTAGTATCTCAGGGTTGGAGCAGTACTTC. It is translated as CASSISGLEQYF. Complete variable domain (other parts from reference TRBV19 and TRBJ2-7): DGGITQSPKYLFRKEGQNVTLSCEQNLNHDAMYWYRQDPGQGLRLIYYSQIVNDFQKGDIAEGYSVSREKKESFPLTVTSAQKNPTAFYLCASSISGLEQYFGPGTRLTVT.

The chain employs TRBV19 and TRBJ1-2; D ambiguous. CDR1 and CDR2 (germline): LNHDA, SQIVND (reference sequence). Trimming removed 4 bases at V and 4 bases at J, with 19 bases between. This CDR3 region has 16 residues. In DNA, the CDR3 is TGTGCCAGTAGTACAGACCGACTAAGCCAGAGCTATGGCTACACCTTC. Amino acids: CASSTDRLSQSYGYTF.

This clone has a single count. The rearrangement uses TRBV28 and TRBJ1-1; D remains unclear. This CDR3 has 12 amino acids. Germline CDR1 reads MDHEN; CDR2 reads SYDVKM. V was cut by 5 bases and J by 5 bases, with 9 bases left in between. For the CDR3, the DNA is TGTGCCAGCAGTCCGGCCGGGACTGAAGCTTTCTTT. As protein: CASSPAGTEAFF.

The rearrangement joins TRBV4-2 to TRBJ1-5, with a possible D match to TRBD1 (5 bases). This CDR3 is 13 amino acids long. V was clipped by 3 bases and J by 6 bases, with 9 bases between them. In germline, CDR1 is LGHNA, CDR2 YNFKEQ. The CDR3 loop reads CASSHLGGQPQHF. CDR3 in DNA: TGTGCCAGCAGCCATCTCGGGGGTCAGCCCCAGCATTTT.

This CDR3 reads CATSRDKSMANEKLFF. The CDR3 DNA reads TGTGCCACCAGCCGGGACAAGTCCATGGCGAATGAAAAACTGTTTTTT. The chain carries TRBV15 and TRBJ1-4; TRBD1 is a possible D gene (6 bases). Trimming removed 5 bases from V and 5 bases from J, with 18 bases in between. Germline lookup yields CDR1 LNHNV and CDR2 YYDKDF (reference sequence). This CDR3 is 16 amino acids long.

This clone turned up a few times. V gene TRBV6-4 combines with J gene TRBJ2-1; 12 bases are shared with TRBD2. Germline CDR1 MRHNA, CDR2 SNTAGT. The CDR3 is 15 residues long. After removal of 3 bases from V and 6 bases from J, the junction contained 3 bases not matched to a gene. The CDR3 DNA reads as TGTGCCAGCAGTGATGAGACTAGCGGGAGCAATGAGCAGTTCTTC. This sequence encodes CASSDETSGSNEQFF.

The V gene is TRBV7-9, the J gene TRBJ1-2, with no clear D. This CDR3 is 11 amino acids long. V was trimmed by 5 bases and J by 7 bases, leaving 8 bases between them. CDR1 and CDR2 from the germline V gene are SEHNR and FQNEAQ (reference sequence). Here the CDR3 reads CASSQEGGYTF. The CDR3 coding sequence is TGTGCCAGCAGCCAGGAGGGTGGCTACACCTTC.

The V gene is TRBV4-3, the J gene TRBJ2-3; maybe TRBD1 (6 bases). The CDR3 has 15 residues. With 1 base removed from V and 6 bases from J, the gap between germline ends came to 14 bases. Germline V lookup: CDR1 LGHNA, CDR2 YSLEER. The CDR3 bases are TGCGCCAGCAGCCAAGTAGGGGGTTTAGGGGATACGCAGTATTTT. Translated: CASSQVGGLGDTQYF.

J is TRBJ2-2 and V is TRBV3-1 (or the pseudogene TRBV3-2), with a possible D match to TRBD2 (5 bases). Germline loops: CDR1 LGHDT, CDR2 YNNKEL (reference sequence). The length of the CDR3 is 14 residues. Deletions cut 1 base from V and 5 bases from J, with 8 bases between. CDR3 amino acids: CASSQAGVTGELFF. CDR3 nucleotide sequence: TGTGCCAGCAGCCAAGCCGGGGTGACCGGGGAGCTGTTTTTT.